This T cell receptor beta chain was observed in a study of monozygotic twins with inflammatory bowel disease. In preparing each TCR library, 3,000 to 4,500 ng of total RNA was used. Each CDR3 protein gets one entry in TCRdb, which reprocessed the 5' RACE reads and gives no DNA. This listing includes about 450,000 distinct CDR3 sequences. Germline lookup yields CDR1 DFQATT and CDR2 SNEGSKA (reference sequence). This CDR3 is 14 amino acids long. The TCR sequence derives from a human donor with ulcerative colitis or Crohn's disease, or a healthy co-twin of an affected twin (not recorded which). The J gene is TRBJ1-4, the V gene TRBV20-1; TCRdb returns TRBD1, unconfirmable since there is no DNA. Sequencing was done on a sample of blood. The CDR3 here is CSARRTALGEKLFF.